This T cell receptor beta chain was retrieved from a study of neurological immune-mediated disorders. The CDR3 comprises 15 residues, both ends counted. Germline CDR1 reads MNHNY; CDR2 reads SVGAGI (reference sequence). Time point given: longitudinal time-point 2. Worth noting for this clonotype: Antigen: not known. The CDR3 ends on some other residue instead of the conserved phenylalanine or tryptophan, so this is likely a read error. It is unclear where the CDR3 begins or ends on the DNA, so no DNA is shown, and the CDR3 is as TCRdb lists it.

Study findings and constraints: The absence of any CDR3 amino acid sequence shared by expanded clones across subjects suggests that repertoires were private in all groups.

The authors made cDNA by 5'RACE with 10-nucleotide random UMIs. Each CDR3 protein gets one entry after TCRdb re-called the 5' RACE reads with MiXCR. The sample lists some 87,000 distinct CDR3 sequences; about 12% were seen once. Sequenced material: PBMCs. This sequence originates from a female donor with HTLV-1-associated myelopathy (HAM/TSP). This sequence joins TRBV6-6 and TRBJ1-6; the tabulated D call, TRBD1, remains unverified against the DNA. CDR3 region: CASRVSGQNNSPLDL.